The entry below describes one TCR beta chain. This entry comes from a study of blood T cell repertoires in COVID-19. In the study overall: Samples of COVID-19 (acute and convalescent) were obtained from the United States, Italy and Spain. The cDNA or gDNA used as material had been derived from T cells, B-cell-depleted T cells, or PBMCs.

Per the original data handling: Reference gene primer amplification gave nucleated cell count estimates. Method: immunoSEQ multiplex PCR; TCRdb's copy keeps in-frame clones and lacks some. The DNA gave D and trimming, while V, J and clone size come from that table. This table holds roughly 49,000 clones, 75% to 90% found once. Sequencing was carried out using peripheral blood. The TCR was taken from a human donor in a cohort sampled during active COVID-19.

CDR3 in amino acids: CASSQPGQGTGYTF. The CDR3 nucleotides read TGCGCCAGCAGCCAACCGGGACAGGGAACGGGCTACACCTTC. The genes are TRBV4-1 and TRBJ1-2; 9 nucleotides agree with TRBD1. The CDR3 runs 14 residues. Germline trimming cut 2 bases from V and 8 bases from J; bases unmatched to any gene: 6. Germline values: CDR1 MGHRA, CDR2 YSYEKL.